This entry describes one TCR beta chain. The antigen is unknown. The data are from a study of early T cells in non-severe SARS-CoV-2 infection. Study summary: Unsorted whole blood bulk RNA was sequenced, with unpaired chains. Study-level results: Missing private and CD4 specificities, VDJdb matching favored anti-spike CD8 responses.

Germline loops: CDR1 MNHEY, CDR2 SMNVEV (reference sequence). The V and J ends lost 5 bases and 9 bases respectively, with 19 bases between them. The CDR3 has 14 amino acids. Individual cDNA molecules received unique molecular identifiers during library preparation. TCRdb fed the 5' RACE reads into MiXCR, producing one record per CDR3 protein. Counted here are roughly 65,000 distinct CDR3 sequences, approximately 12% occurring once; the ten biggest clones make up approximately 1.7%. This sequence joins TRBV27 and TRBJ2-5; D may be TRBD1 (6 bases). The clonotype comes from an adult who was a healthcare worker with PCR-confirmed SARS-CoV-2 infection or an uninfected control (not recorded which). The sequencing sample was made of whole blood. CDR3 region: CASSPAGVLGAQYF. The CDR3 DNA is TGTGCCAGCAGTCCGGCAGGGGTCCTAGGGGCCCAGTACTTC.